Listed below are T cell receptor beta chains from one sample, sequenced in a study of T cell repertoires in cytomegalovirus infection. Antigens of these TCRs are unknown. MiXCR, applied by TCRdb to the reads, yields one record per CDR3 protein. The sample lists 360,000 or so distinct CDR3 sequences; roughly 36% were seen once. Sequences were derived from cultured PBMCs, sampled from culture after CMV antigen stimulation. The source is a human donor in good health (CMV status not recorded). Some clones in this sample may be carry-over from other donors' samples. Each CDR3 is given with its conserved first and last residue. Fields, in order: J gene, clone size, V gene, D gene, CDR3 DNA, CDR3 protein. A D gene is named only where the DNA matches it firmly. Only some rows state a clone size, as once, few, many or a class for expanded clones.

j_gene: TRBJ2-7; abundance: few; v_gene: TRBV7-2; d_gene: TRBD2; CDR3nt: TGTGCCAGCAGCCCCGGGATAGCGGGAGGGTACGAGCAGTACTTC; CDR3aa: CASSPGIAGGYEQYF
j_gene: TRBJ1-2; abundance: once; v_gene: TRBV14; d_gene: .; CDR3nt: TGTGCCAGCAGCCGGACCGGGACCTCCAGCTATTTCGACTATGGTTACACCTTC; CDR3aa: CASSRTGTSSYFDYGYTF
j_gene: TRBJ1-2; abundance: few; v_gene: TRBV7-2; d_gene: .; CDR3nt: TGTGCCAGCAGCTTAGCCACAGGGTCGGACTATGGCTACACCTTC; CDR3aa: CASSLATGSDYGYTF
j_gene: TRBJ2-3; abundance: few; v_gene: TRBV7-9; d_gene: .; CDR3nt: TGTGCCAGCGGGACGGGGGATACGCAGTATTTT; CDR3aa: CASGTGDTQYF
j_gene: TRBJ2-7; abundance: few; v_gene: TRBV6-5; d_gene: TRBD2; CDR3nt: TGTGCCAGCAGTTACTCGCCTAGCGGGATAAACGAGCAGTACTTC; CDR3aa: CASSYSPSGINEQYF
j_gene: TRBJ2-1; abundance: .; v_gene: TRBV6-2/TRBV6-3; d_gene: TRBD2; CDR3nt: TGTGCCAGCAGGGCCGGGACTAGCGGGGGCAATGAGCAGTTCTTC; CDR3aa: CASRAGTSGGNEQFF
j_gene: TRBJ1-1; abundance: .; v_gene: TRBV5-1; d_gene: .; CDR3nt: TGCGCCAGCGATAGCCGGGGCACTGAAGCTTTCTTT; CDR3aa: CASDSRGTEAFF
j_gene: TRBJ2-3; abundance: .; v_gene: TRBV7-2; d_gene: .; CDR3nt: TGTGCCAGCAGCCCTCCTGGGGGACTGGGGGGAGATACGCAGTATTTT; CDR3aa: CASSPPGGLGGDTQYF
j_gene: TRBJ2-1; abundance: few; v_gene: TRBV11-2; d_gene: .; CDR3nt: TGTGCCACTCGCGGGTGGAAGTACAATGAGCAGTTCTTC; CDR3aa: CATRGWKYNEQFF
j_gene: TRBJ2-1; abundance: few; v_gene: TRBV12-3/TRBV12-4; d_gene: .; CDR3nt: TGTGCCAGCAGCCCGGACTCGAAATACAATGAGCAGTTCTTC; CDR3aa: CASSPDSKYNEQFF
j_gene: TRBJ2-1; abundance: few; v_gene: TRBV7-9; d_gene: TRBD1; CDR3nt: TGTGCCAGCAGCTACAAAGGGACAGGGCGGGTCAATGAGCAGTTCTTC; CDR3aa: CASSYKGTGRVNEQFF
j_gene: TRBJ1-1; abundance: .; v_gene: TRBV19; d_gene: .; CDR3nt: TGTGCCACCAACCACATGGCGAACACTGAAGCTTTCTTT; CDR3aa: CATNHMANTEAFF
j_gene: TRBJ1-1; abundance: .; v_gene: TRBV27; d_gene: TRBD1; CDR3nt: TGTGCCAGCACTCTGAGAGGGGGCAGAAACACTGAAGCTTTCTTT; CDR3aa: CASTLRGGRNTEAFF
j_gene: TRBJ1-1; abundance: .; v_gene: TRBV7-9; d_gene: .; CDR3nt: TGTGCCAGCAGCCCCAGAGGTGGCGGTGCGGAAGCTTTCTTT; CDR3aa: CASSPRGGGAEAFF
j_gene: TRBJ2-5; abundance: .; v_gene: TRBV29-1; d_gene: .; CDR3nt: TGCAGCGTTACGCACTACCAAGAGACCCAGTACTTC; CDR3aa: CSVTHYQETQYF
j_gene: TRBJ2-1; abundance: many; v_gene: TRBV6-1; d_gene: .; CDR3nt: TGTGCCAGCAGTATTCTAGCGGCAGGGGGTTACAATGAGCAGTTCTTC; CDR3aa: CASSILAAGGYNEQFF
j_gene: TRBJ2-1; abundance: once; v_gene: TRBV12-3/TRBV12-4; d_gene: TRBD1; CDR3nt: TGTGCCAGCAGATACGGACAGGGGTACAATGAGCAGTTCTTC; CDR3aa: CASRYGQGYNEQFF
j_gene: TRBJ1-2; abundance: once; v_gene: TRBV19; d_gene: TRBD1; CDR3nt: TGTGCCAGTACCCCAGACAGGGCTAACGGTGGCTACACCTTC; CDR3aa: CASTPDRANGGYTF
j_gene: TRBJ1-5; abundance: .; v_gene: TRBV28; d_gene: .; CDR3nt: TGTGCCAGCAGTGCACGAACAAGGAGCAATCAGCCCCAGCATTTT; CDR3aa: CASSARTRSNQPQHF
j_gene: TRBJ2-3; abundance: .; v_gene: TRBV12-3/TRBV12-4; d_gene: .; CDR3nt: TGTGCCAGCAGAAAGGGACATAGCACAGATACGCAGTATTTT; CDR3aa: CASRKGHSTDTQYF
j_gene: TRBJ2-1; abundance: .; v_gene: TRBV12-3/TRBV12-4; d_gene: .; CDR3nt: TGTGCCAGCAGTTTAAAGCGGGTACCGAACATTGACTCCTACAATGAGCAGTTCTTC; CDR3aa: CASSLKRVPNIDSYNEQFF
j_gene: TRBJ1-2; abundance: .; v_gene: TRBV12-3/TRBV12-4; d_gene: TRBD1; CDR3nt: TGTGCCAGCAGTCCAGGGTCCCGGGACAGTTTCCGTGGCTACACCTTC; CDR3aa: CASSPGSRDSFRGYTF
j_gene: TRBJ2-3; abundance: .; v_gene: TRBV14; d_gene: TRBD2; CDR3nt: TGTGCCAGCAGCCAAGCGGGACTAGCGGGAGTCGAAGATACGCAGTATTTT; CDR3aa: CASSQAGLAGVEDTQYF
j_gene: TRBJ2-7; abundance: few; v_gene: TRBV29-1; d_gene: .; CDR3nt: TGCAGCGTTGAATTCGGGCACCAGCGGACCTACGAGCAGTACTTC; CDR3aa: CSVEFGHQRTYEQYF
j_gene: TRBJ1-3; abundance: .; v_gene: TRBV7-2; d_gene: .; CDR3nt: TGTGCCAGCAGCTTAGTTGCTGCTGGAAACACCATATATTTT; CDR3aa: CASSLVAAGNTIYF
j_gene: TRBJ2-1; abundance: few; v_gene: TRBV28; d_gene: TRBD2; CDR3nt: TGTGCCAGCAGTCTCCCCCGGGGCGGGAGTACCTACAATGAGCAGTTCTTC; CDR3aa: CASSLPRGGSTYNEQFF
j_gene: TRBJ1-1; abundance: many; v_gene: TRBV3-1; d_gene: TRBD1; CDR3nt: TGTGCCGGAAAAACGGGACAGGGAGGGCGAGCTTTCTTT; CDR3aa: CAGKTGQGGRAFF
j_gene: TRBJ1-2; abundance: few; v_gene: TRBV7-9; d_gene: .; CDR3nt: TGTGCCAGCAGCCCCCCGGCCTTAAACTATGGCTACACCTTC; CDR3aa: CASSPPALNYGYTF
j_gene: TRBJ2-1; abundance: .; v_gene: TRBV27; d_gene: TRBD2; CDR3nt: TGTGCCAGCAGTGCCCCTAGCGGGAGGGCGCCGGGCTCCTACAATGAGCAGTTCTTC; CDR3aa: CASSAPSGRAPGSYNEQFF
j_gene: TRBJ2-1; abundance: few; v_gene: TRBV11-2; d_gene: .; CDR3nt: TGTGCCAGCAGCTTAGGGGGGAGGCCCTCCTACAATGAGCAGTTCTTC; CDR3aa: CASSLGGRPSYNEQFF
j_gene: TRBJ2-1; abundance: .; v_gene: TRBV2; d_gene: TRBD1; CDR3nt: TGTGCCAGCAGTGAGAGGACAGGGACTTACAATGAGCAGTTCTTC; CDR3aa: CASSERTGTYNEQFF
j_gene: TRBJ2-4; abundance: many; v_gene: TRBV7-8; d_gene: TRBD2; CDR3nt: TGTGCCAGCAGCTTACCCGGGACTAGCGGCCCAAGATTAGCCAAAAACATTCAGTACTTC; CDR3aa: CASSLPGTSGPRLAKNIQYF
j_gene: TRBJ2-5; abundance: .; v_gene: TRBV5-5; d_gene: .; CDR3nt: TGTGCCAGCAGCATCACTAGCACCCAAGAGACCCAGTACTTC; CDR3aa: CASSITSTQETQYF
j_gene: TRBJ2-1; abundance: .; v_gene: TRBV7-2; d_gene: .; CDR3nt: TGTGCCAGCCATGCGGGATCGTACAATGAGCAGTTCTTC; CDR3aa: CASHAGSYNEQFF
j_gene: TRBJ2-1; abundance: .; v_gene: TRBV7-2; d_gene: TRBD2; CDR3nt: TGTGCCAGCAGCTTCCGACTAGCGGGAGGGCACAATGAGCAGTTCTTC; CDR3aa: CASSFRLAGGHNEQFF
j_gene: TRBJ1-1; abundance: few; v_gene: TRBV27; d_gene: TRBD1; CDR3nt: TGTGCCAGCAGTTTTTGGGGACAGGCCGACACTGAAGCTTTCTTT; CDR3aa: CASSFWGQADTEAFF
j_gene: TRBJ1-2; abundance: .; v_gene: TRBV2; d_gene: .; CDR3nt: TGTGCCAGCAGCGACAGGTCAAGCTACACCTTC; CDR3aa: CASSDRSSYTF
j_gene: TRBJ1-6; abundance: .; v_gene: TRBV11-2; d_gene: TRBD1; CDR3nt: TGTGCCAGCAGTTCCGGGACAGAGTATTCACCCCTCCACTTT; CDR3aa: CASSSGTEYSPLHF
j_gene: TRBJ1-1; abundance: .; v_gene: TRBV7-2; d_gene: .; CDR3nt: TGTGCCAGCAGCTTAGGTTTGGGGCTCGGCACTGAAGCTTTCTTT; CDR3aa: CASSLGLGLGTEAFF
j_gene: TRBJ2-3; abundance: .; v_gene: TRBV4-1; d_gene: TRBD1; CDR3nt: TGCGCCAGCAGCCACCGGACAGGAACCGAATCGGATACGCAGTATTTT; CDR3aa: CASSHRTGTESDTQYF
j_gene: TRBJ2-5; abundance: .; v_gene: TRBV19; d_gene: TRBD2; CDR3nt: TGTGCCAGTAGTGGACTAGCGGTAGGAGAGACCCAGTACTTC; CDR3aa: CASSGLAVGETQYF
j_gene: TRBJ2-3; abundance: .; v_gene: TRBV12-3/TRBV12-4; d_gene: TRBD2; CDR3nt: TGTGCCAGCAACCCGGGACTAGCTACAGATACGCAGTATTTT; CDR3aa: CASNPGLATDTQYF
j_gene: TRBJ2-5; abundance: few; v_gene: TRBV6-6; d_gene: TRBD1; CDR3nt: TGTGCCAGCAGATTGGGGACAGGGTTTAGAAAGCGGTCGGAGACCCAGTACTTC; CDR3aa: CASRLGTGFRKRSETQYF
j_gene: TRBJ1-2; abundance: few; v_gene: TRBV12-3/TRBV12-4; d_gene: TRBD1; CDR3nt: TGTGCCAGCAGTCCACAGGGGTTGGGTAACTATGGCTACACCTTC; CDR3aa: CASSPQGLGNYGYTF
j_gene: TRBJ1-2; abundance: few; v_gene: TRBV7-6; d_gene: .; CDR3nt: TGTGCCAGCAGCTTCGGCAGAGATAACTATGGCTACACCTTC; CDR3aa: CASSFGRDNYGYTF
j_gene: TRBJ2-7; abundance: .; v_gene: TRBV28; d_gene: TRBD2; CDR3nt: TGTGCCAGCAGAAGCGGGGGGCGGTCCTACAAGCAGTACTTC; CDR3aa: CASRSGGRSYKQYF
j_gene: TRBJ2-2; abundance: .; v_gene: TRBV6-2/TRBV6-3; d_gene: .; CDR3nt: TGTGCCAGCAGCCGCGGATGGGGAGGGGGCACCGGGGAGCTGTTTTTT; CDR3aa: CASSRGWGGGTGELFF
j_gene: TRBJ2-1; abundance: .; v_gene: TRBV6-6; d_gene: TRBD2; CDR3nt: TGTGCCAGCAGGCCGCCGGGACTACTCAACAATGAGCAGTTCTTC; CDR3aa: CASRPPGLLNNEQFF
j_gene: TRBJ1-2; abundance: once; v_gene: TRBV7-6; d_gene: .; CDR3nt: TGTGCCAGCAGCCAGAGAGGGGGGAACTATGGCTACACCTTC; CDR3aa: CASSQRGGNYGYTF
j_gene: TRBJ2-3; abundance: .; v_gene: TRBV10-3; d_gene: TRBD2; CDR3nt: TGTGCCATCAGTGATTGGACTAGCGGGAGCACAGATACGCAGTATTTT; CDR3aa: CAISDWTSGSTDTQYF
j_gene: TRBJ2-3; abundance: few; v_gene: TRBV4-1; d_gene: .; CDR3nt: TGCGCCAGCAGACAACTCGGACGGGGTTTCGCAGATACGCAGTATTTT; CDR3aa: CASRQLGRGFADTQYF
j_gene: TRBJ1-1; abundance: .; v_gene: TRBV7-4; d_gene: .; CDR3nt: TGTGCCAGCAGCTTAGAACTGACTGAAGCTTTCTTT; CDR3aa: CASSLELTEAFF
j_gene: TRBJ2-2; abundance: many; v_gene: TRBV7-2; d_gene: TRBD2; CDR3nt: TGTGCCAGCAGCCGGACTAGCGGGTCAACCGGGGAGCTGTTTTTT; CDR3aa: CASSRTSGSTGELFF
j_gene: TRBJ2-7; abundance: .; v_gene: TRBV7-6; d_gene: .; CDR3nt: TGTGCCAGCAGCTCGACACATCGGCAGTACTTC; CDR3aa: CASSSTHRQYF
j_gene: TRBJ2-1; abundance: .; v_gene: TRBV7-6; d_gene: TRBD1; CDR3nt: TGTGCCAGCAGCTTCGGGACAGGTCGGCGGTATGAGCAGTTCTTC; CDR3aa: CASSFGTGRRYEQFF
j_gene: TRBJ2-3; abundance: .; v_gene: TRBV5-1; d_gene: TRBD1; CDR3nt: TGCGCCAGCAGCCCGGTTCTCGGACAGGGAAAAGATACGCAGTATTTT; CDR3aa: CASSPVLGQGKDTQYF
j_gene: TRBJ2-7; abundance: few; v_gene: TRBV6-6; d_gene: .; CDR3nt: TGTGCCAGCAGTTCCTCCGGGACGCTAAGCTCCTACGAGCAGTACTTC; CDR3aa: CASSSSGTLSSYEQYF
j_gene: TRBJ2-5; abundance: .; v_gene: TRBV29-1; d_gene: TRBD1; CDR3nt: TGCAGCGTTGCCCGAACAGGGGGAGAGACCCAGTACTTC; CDR3aa: CSVARTGGETQYF
j_gene: TRBJ1-4; abundance: .; v_gene: TRBV10-3; d_gene: .; CDR3nt: TGTGCCACCAGAACTAATGAAAAACTGTTTTTT; CDR3aa: CATRTNEKLFF